The source of this TCR beta chain is a study of cytomegalovirus exposure and HLA in healthy donors. Study outcomes and limitations: As was reported, the classifier diagnosed cytomegalovirus status with high specificity and sensitivity. It was 150 or so TCR beta chains that were listed as cytomegalovirus-associated. The productive fraction for most TCR beta V segments was about 87% or about 30% in an earlier analysis.

The CDR3 extends over 14 amino acids. With 4 bases clipped from V and 4 bases from J, the junction kept 5 bases outside the gene matches. CDR1 and CDR2 from the germline V gene are SQVTM and ANQGSEA. Healthy bone marrow donors made up the donor group. The study ran its PCR with 60 Vbeta and 13 Jbeta primers. Some clones are missing from TCRdb's copy, which holds only in-frame ones; the method was immunoSEQ multiplex PCR. Of over 150,000 clones in the sample, about three quarters were seen once. Notes on this clone: What it binds is not known.

This chain joins TRBV29-1 and TRBJ2-1; 9 positions match TRBD2. Material for sequencing was PBMCs. This sequence was found in a woman between 25 and 40 years old in good health and CMV-seronegative. This chain's CDR3 is CSVVRLAVYNEQFF. CDR3 in DNA: TGCAGCGTTGTGAGACTAGCGGTTTACAATGAGCAGTTCTTC.